This is a list of T cell receptor beta chains from one sample in a study of cytomegalovirus exposure and HLA in healthy donors. The data were produced by immunoSEQ multiplex PCR, yet TCRdb's version contains in-frame clones alone and is incomplete. The profile shows 140,000 or so clones, approximately 79% of them singletons. Sequencing input: PBMCs. Receptors were obtained from a woman under 40 in good health and CMV-seronegative. CDR3s include the opening cysteine and the closing phenylalanine or tryptophan. A D gene is named only where the DNA matches it firmly. Part of the rows lack a size; the others show once, few, many or a class for expanded clones.

V gene	D gene	clone size	J gene	CDR3 DNA	CDR3 protein
TRBV18	-	-	TRBJ2-3	TGTGCCAGCTCACCGAGCGGATTTAGCACAGATACGCAGTATTTT	CASSPSGFSTDTQYF
TRBV13	TRBD1	-	TRBJ2-5	TGTGCCAGCAGCTTAGGGAGGACAGGTGCCCAGTACTTC	CASSLGRTGAQYF
TRBV29-1	TRBD1	few	TRBJ1-5	TGCAGCGTGCTACAGGGGACAGATAGCAATCAGCCCCAGCATTTT	CSVLQGTDSNQPQHF
TRBV7-9	-	-	TRBJ2-7	TGTGCCAGCAGCTTAGCCGGCAGGTCCCTTGGAGAGCAGTACTTC	CASSLAGRSLGEQYF
TRBV7-2	TRBD2	-	TRBJ2-1	TGTGCCAGCAGCAGGACTAGCGGGAGAGTTAATGAGCAGTTCTTC	CASSRTSGRVNEQFF
TRBV27	-	-	TRBJ2-2	TGTGCCAGCAGTCCCTCCCCGGGACATAACACCGGGGAGCTGTTTTTT	CASSPSPGHNTGELFF
TRBV2	-	-	TRBJ1-5	TGTGCCAGCAGTTTGCAGGGAGGCGGCAATCAGCCCCAGCATTTT	CASSLQGGGNQPQHF
TRBV28	TRBD1	-	TRBJ1-1	TGTGCCAGCAGTTCCGCGACAGGGGGCGCGAGTGAAGCTTTCTTT	CASSSATGGASEAFF
TRBV6-1	-	-	TRBJ2-6	TGTGCCAGCAGTTTCACTGGGGCCAACGTCCTGACTTTC	CASSFTGANVLTF
TRBV2	TRBD1	-	TRBJ1-2	TGTGCCAGCAGCCAAGAGGGCAGGGGGGTTGGCTACACCTTC	CASSQEGRGVGYTF
TRBV27	TRBD1	-	TRBJ2-7	TGTGCCAGCAGTTTAGATCGCGCAGGGGGCTGGGAGCAGTACTTC	CASSLDRAGGWEQYF
TRBV21-1	-	-	TRBJ2-7	TGTGCCAGCACCCTCCTAGCGGGAGGGCCGGACGAGCAGTACTTC	CASTLLAGGPDEQYF
TRBV15	TRBD1	-	TRBJ2-1	TGTGCCACCAGCAGAGATCATATCTCGGGACAGGGAAACAATGAGCAGTTCTTC	CATSRDHISGQGNNEQFF
TRBV5-4	TRBD2	-	TRBJ2-3	TGTGCCAGCAGCTCGGGACTAGCGGGAGCCCCGGGGGATACGCAGTATTTT	CASSSGLAGAPGDTQYF
TRBV7-8	-	-	TRBJ2-7	TGTGCCAGCAGCTTACGGTCTGGGTATAATAGCGGATCCAACTACGAGCAGTACTTC	CASSLRSGYNSGSNYEQYF
TRBV5-8	-	-	TRBJ2-5	TGTGCCAGCAGCCTAGGGGGGGGTACACAAGAGACCCAGTACTTC	CASSLGGGTQETQYF
TRBV4-3	-	-	TRBJ2-7	TGCGCCAGCAGCCAAGACTCCAGCTACGAGCAGTACTTC	CASSQDSSYEQYF
TRBV6-1	-	-	TRBJ2-7	TGTGCCAGCAGTGGAACAGGGAGCTCCTACGAGCAGTACTTC	CASSGTGSSYEQYF
TRBV7-9	-	-	TRBJ2-5	TGTGCCAGCAGCTTAGGAGACTCGCTTCGGGAGACCCAGTACTTC	CASSLGDSLRETQYF
TRBV18	TRBD2	-	TRBJ2-4	TGTGCCAGCTCACCAACTAGCGATGGCAAAAACATTCAGTACTTC	CASSPTSDGKNIQYF
TRBV6-5	-	once	TRBJ1-5	TGTGCCAGCAGTTACGTCTCAGGGAATCAGCCCCAGCATTTT	CASSYVSGNQPQHF
TRBV10-3	-	-	TRBJ2-2	TGTGCCATCACAGGGTCGAACACCGGGGAGCTGTTTTTT	CAITGSNTGELFF
TRBV4-1	-	few	TRBJ1-1	TGCGCCAGCAGCGTACAGGGCTATAGCACTGAAGCTTTCTTT	CASSVQGYSTEAFF
TRBV29-1	-	-	TRBJ2-7	TGCAGCGTTGGCGAGGCTTGGCCCCGACCCTACGAGCAGTACTTC	CSVGEAWPRPYEQYF
TRBV5-1	TRBD1	-	TRBJ2-7	TGCGCCAGCAGCTTGTCGGGACAGGGGGAAACCTACGAGCAGTACTTC	CASSLSGQGETYEQYF
TRBV10-2	TRBD2	once	TRBJ2-7	TGCGCCAGCAGGGGAAACTCCAAGACTAGCACTAAATTCTACGAGCAGTACTTC	CASRGNSKTSTKFYEQYF
TRBV6-6	-	few	TRBJ1-1	TGTGCCAGCAGTTATTATTCCTACGACACTGAAGCTTTCTTT	CASSYYSYDTEAFF
TRBV19	-	-	TRBJ2-3	TGTGCCAGTAGTATCCCCCCACGGGGATACGGCACAGATACGCAGTATTTT	CASSIPPRGYGTDTQYF
TRBV4-3	-	-	TRBJ1-5	TGCGCCAGCAGCCAAGGCGAACATCAGCCCCAGCATTTT	CASSQGEHQPQHF